Following are 22 T cell receptor beta chains from one sample sequenced in a study of T cells in Graves' hyperthyroidism and ophthalmopathy. Amplified TCR beta CDR3 regions derived from RNA transcripts. The HTBI primer set drove a first-round RT-PCR of the TCR CDR3. TCRdb processed the multiplex PCR reads anew with MiXCR; each CDR3 protein has one entry. This sample yields more than 300,000 distinct CDR3 sequences, of which 13% are seen a single time; roughly 8.3% belongs to the top ten. Input material: blood. Receptors were obtained from a young woman with Graves' hyperthyroidism.

This clonotype was counted many times. The chain combines TRBV6-1 with TRBJ2-7, with D tentatively TRBD1 (5 bases). The CDR3 is made up of 11 amino acids. V was cut by 7 bases and J by 6 bases, with 10 bases left in between. Germline V gene data show CDR1 as MNHNS and CDR2 as SASEGT. The CDR3 DNA sequence: TGTGCCAGCAATTGGGGCTCCGAGCAGTACTTC. Protein: CASNWGSEQYF.

The chain is built from TRBV28 and TRBJ1-5; 7 bases agree with TRBD1. Trimming removed 3 bases from V and 4 bases from J; junction bases left unmatched: 9. Germline V gene data show CDR1 as MDHEN and CDR2 as SYDVKM. The CDR3 is made up of 16 amino acids. CDR3 amino acids: CASSFMFRGQNQPQHF. The CDR3 DNA sequence: TGTGCCAGCAGTTTTATGTTCAGGGGACAGAATCAGCCCCAGCATTTT.

This chain uses TRBV20-1 with TRBJ2-1; TRBD1 matches 8 bases. V lost 7 bases and J lost 2; bases outside the gene matches: 7. CDR1 DFQATT and CDR2 SNEGSKA come from the germline V gene (reference sequence). The CDR3 is 14 residues long. The CDR3: CSVGGQGAYNEQFF. The CDR3 region has the DNA TGCAGTGTCGGAGGACAGGGAGCCTACAATGAGCAGTTCTTC.

The table lists this clonotype with many counts. The CDR3 coding sequence is TGTGCCAGCAGTTACCCCCCGGGGGGTAGCAATCAGCCCCAGCATTTT. It specifies CASSYPPGGSNQPQHF. The chain is built from TRBV6-5 and TRBJ1-5, with D maybe TRBD1 (5 bases). CDR1 is MNHEY, CDR2 SVGAGI, per germline. The ends were cut back, 2 bases at V and 0 bases at J, with 11 bases in the middle. CDR3 length equals 16 residues.

The gene calls are TRBV7-9 and TRBJ2-7; D gene unclear. Germline CDR1 reads SEHNR; CDR2 reads FQNEAQ (reference sequence). The V end lost 2 bases, the J end lost 3 bases, and 8 bases lay between the germline ends. The CDR3 length is 13 residues. The CDR3 is CASSLTPNYEQYF. CDR3 nucleotide sequence: TGTGCCAGCAGCTTAACTCCCAACTACGAGCAGTACTTC.

As regards this clonotype: Just one base apart from a much larger clone, this may be a read error. The gene calls are TRBV28 and TRBJ2-4, with D perhaps being TRBD1 or TRBD2 (7 bases each). The CDR3 is 18 residues long. The ends were cut back, 5 bases at V and 1 base at J, with 21 bases in the middle. Germline-derived CDR1 and CDR2 are MDHEN and SYDVKM. CDR3 region: CASSAGTRGGSAKNIQYF. The CDR3 DNA is TGTGCCAGCAGTGCCGGGACCAGGGGGGGGTCGGCCAAAAACATTCAGTACTTC.

This CDR3 reads CASSLLLGAGVPAEFF. Written as DNA, the CDR3 is TGTGCCAGCAGTTTATTATTGGGGGCTGGAGTTCCGGCGGAGTTCTTC. This rearrangement joins TRBV28 to TRBJ2-1, with D perhaps TRBD1 (6 bases). CDR1 is MDHEN and CDR2 is SYDVKM in the germline V gene. V lost 1 base to trimming and J lost 14 bases, with 24 bases between them. This CDR3 comprises 16 residues.

This clonotype was detected ten times or more. This rearrangement joins TRBV18 to TRBJ2-1; D is ambiguous. The V end lost 1 base, the J end lost 6 bases, and 10 bases lay between the germline ends. Germline V gene lookup returns CDR1 KGHSH and CDR2 LQKENI. There are 14 residues in the CDR3. The CDR3 loop reads CASSPLKSTNEQFF. The CDR3 DNA sequence: TGTGCCAGCTCACCACTCAAAAGCACCAATGAGCAGTTCTTC.

As regards this clonotype: This sequence may be a read error, since a much larger clone differs from it by one base. The chain joins TRBV5-1 to TRBJ2-7; D may correspond to TRBD1 or TRBD2 (5 bases each). Matching the DNA end better, TRBJ2-1 makes the J call doubtful. Germline CDR1 is SGHRS and CDR2 is YFSETQ. The length of the CDR3 is 15 residues. Here the CDR3 DNA reads TGCGCCAGACCGATGGGGACCGAACTCACCTACGAGCAGTTCTTC. Translated: CARPMGTELTYEQFF.

This chain links TRBV27 with TRBJ1-2; D call uncertain. The CDR3 sequence is 13 residues long. Germline assignment: CDR1 MNHEY and CDR2 SMNVEV (reference sequence). V shed 4 bases and J shed 0 bases, with 6 bases lying between them. DNA of the CDR3: TGTGCCAGCAGTTCCACAACTAACTATGGCTACACCTTC. Translating it yields CASSSTTNYGYTF.

The rearrangement joins TRBV7-2 to TRBJ2-1; D is possibly TRBD2 (6 bases). The CDR3 sequence is 16 residues long. V was pared by 6 bases and J by 4 bases, with 19 bases between. CDR1 SGHTA and CDR2 FQGNSA come from the germline V gene. The CDR3 DNA is TGTGCCAGCAGTCCGCTCCTTGGGAGGTCGTACAATGAGCAGTTCTTC. Translation gives CASSPLLGRSYNEQFF. Together with reference TRBV7-2 and TRBJ2-1, the CDR3 gives the full variable domain: GAGVSQSPSNKVTEKGKDVELRCDPISGHTALYWYRQSLGQGLEFLIYFQGNSAPDKSGLPSDRFSAERTGGSVSTLTIQRTQQEDSAVYLCASSPLLGRSYNEQFFGPGTRLTVL.

Many counts were recorded for this clonotype. The rearrangement links TRBV5-1 to TRBJ2-1; possibly TRBD1 for D (5 bases). V was clipped by 4 bases and J by 6 bases, with 23 bases between them. This CDR3 spans 17 amino acids. Germline V gene data show CDR1 as SGHRS and CDR2 as YFSETQ. The CDR3 DNA follows: TGCGCCAGCAGCCTAGGGGTGGCCCCAGCTGATTCCAATGAGCAGTTCTTC. As protein: CASSLGVAPADSNEQFF.

The V and J genes are TRBV2 and TRBJ2-1; 12 bases are shared with TRBD2. J was trimmed by 2 bases and V by 7 bases; bases with no gene match: 6. This CDR3 is built from 16 residues. Germline assignment: CDR1 SNHLY and CDR2 FYNNEI. This CDR3 reads CASIRSSGGAYNEQFF. CDR3 nucleotides: TGTGCCAGCATAAGATCTAGCGGGGGGGCCTACAATGAGCAGTTCTTC.

The V call is TRBV28, the J call TRBJ2-3, with 13 bases that match TRBD2. The germline V gene has CDR1 MDHEN and CDR2 SYDVKM. The CDR3 loop spans 18 amino acids. The ends lost 4 bases at V and 2 bases at J; junction bases unmatched: 9. The CDR3 coding sequence is TGTGCCAGCAGTTCCGCAATACTAGCGGGAGGGAACACAGATACGCAGTATTTT. This sequence encodes CASSSAILAGGNTDTQYF.

This clonotype showed up just once. Possible read error: a much larger clone is one base away. The rearrangement joins TRBV30 to TRBJ2-3; D possibly corresponds to TRBD2 (5 bases). Germline V CDR1 and CDR2: GTSNPN, SVGIG (reference sequence). CDR3 length: 11 residues. The CDR3 DNA is TGTGCCTGGGGAGGCTACGATACGCAGAATTTT. As protein: CAWGGYDTQNF.

This clonotype occurred many times. The gene calls are TRBV28 and TRBJ1-3; D gene ambiguous. The germline gives CDR1 MDHEN, CDR2 SYDVKM. The CDR3 contains 15 residues. The V and J ends lost 2 bases and 1 base respectively, with 9 bases between them. The CDR3 nucleotides are TGTGCCAGCAGTTTAGCAGTTGGGTCTGGAAACACCATATATTTT. It yields the protein CASSLAVGSGNTIYF. Based on the CDR3 plus reference TRBV28 and TRBJ1-3, the full variable domain is DVKVTQSSRYLVKRTGEKVFLECVQDMDHENMFWYRQDPGLGLRLIYFSYDVKMKEKGDIPEGYSVSREKKERFSLILESASTNQTSMYLCASSLAVGSGNTIYFGEGSWLTVV.

Regarding this clonotype: A single base separates this from a much larger clone, so it may be a read error. This sequence joins TRBV6-6 and TRBJ2-1; 12 positions agree with TRBD2. Germline V gene lookup returns CDR1 MNHNY and CDR2 SVGAGI (reference sequence). The CDR3 consists of 16 residues. The CDR3 protein is CAGSYLAGGTGNEQFF. CDR3 bases: TGTGCCGGCAGTTACCTAGCGGGAGGGACTGGCAATGAGCAGTTCTTC.

This clonotype appeared a few times. V gene TRBV14 combines with J gene TRBJ1-2; D gene ambiguous. The ends were cut back, 0 bases at V and 4 bases at J, with 6 bases in the middle. The germline gives CDR1 SGHDN, CDR2 FVKESK. The CDR3 is 13 residues long. The CDR3 reads CASSQEFGYGYTF. CDR3 sequence (DNA): TGTGCCAGCAGCCAAGAATTTGGCTATGGCTACACCTTC.

This clonotype was detected ten times or more. The V call is TRBV6-2 or TRBV6-3, the J call TRBJ2-1; TRBD2 matches 12 bases. Germline trimming cut 2 bases from V and 8 bases from J; bases unmatched to any gene: 7. Germline-derived CDR1 and CDR2 are MNHEY and SVGEGT. The CDR3 sequence is 16 residues long. This CDR3 is CASSYPGLAGRYEQFF. The CDR3 coding sequence is TGTGCCAGCAGTTACCCCGGACTAGCGGGGAGATATGAGCAGTTCTTC.

This clonotype came up many times. The chain recombines TRBV6-1 with TRBJ2-7, with TRBD2 matching 10 bases. The CDR3 sequence is 15 residues long. Germline V gene lookup returns CDR1 MNHNS and CDR2 SASEGT. J lost 2 bases, V lost 2 bases, and 3 bases had no gene match. CDR3 bases: TGTGCCAGCAGTGAACTAGCGGGAGTGGCCTACGAGCAGTACTTC. Amino acid sequence: CASSELAGVAYEQYF.

This clonotype was observed many times. V usage is TRBV6-2 or TRBV6-3 and J usage is TRBJ2-7; 9 bases map to TRBD1. Germline values: CDR1 MNHEY, CDR2 SVGEGT. CDR3 length: 11 residues. As DNA, the CDR3 is TGTGCTTCGGGACAGGGTAACGAGCAGTACTTC. Its translation: CASGQGNEQYF.

This clonotype was recorded many times. The chain carries TRBV20-1 and TRBJ1-4, with D hard to call. The germline gives CDR1 DFQATT, CDR2 SNEGSKA (reference sequence). This CDR3 spans 11 amino acids. The V end was cut by 6 bases, the J end by 4 bases, with 6 bases between. The CDR3 DNA sequence: TGCAGTGCGGAACTTAATGAAAAACTGTTTTTT. This encodes CSAELNEKLFF.